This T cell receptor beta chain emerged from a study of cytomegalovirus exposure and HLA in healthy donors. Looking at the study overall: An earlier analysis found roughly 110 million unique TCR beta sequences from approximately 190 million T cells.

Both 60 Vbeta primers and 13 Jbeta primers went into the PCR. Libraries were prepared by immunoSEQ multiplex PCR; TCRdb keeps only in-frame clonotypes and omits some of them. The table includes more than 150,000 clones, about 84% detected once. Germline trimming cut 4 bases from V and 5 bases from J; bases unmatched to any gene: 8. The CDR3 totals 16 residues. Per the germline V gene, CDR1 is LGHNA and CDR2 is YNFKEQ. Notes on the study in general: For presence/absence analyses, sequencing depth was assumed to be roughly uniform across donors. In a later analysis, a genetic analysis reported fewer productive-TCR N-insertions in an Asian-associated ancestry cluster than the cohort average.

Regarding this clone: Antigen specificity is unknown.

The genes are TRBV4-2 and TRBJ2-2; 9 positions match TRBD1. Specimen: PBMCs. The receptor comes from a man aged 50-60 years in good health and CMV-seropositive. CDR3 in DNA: TGTGCCAGCAGCCCTCTGGGACAGGGACCGACCGGGGAGCTGTTTTTT. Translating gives CASSPLGQGPTGELFF.